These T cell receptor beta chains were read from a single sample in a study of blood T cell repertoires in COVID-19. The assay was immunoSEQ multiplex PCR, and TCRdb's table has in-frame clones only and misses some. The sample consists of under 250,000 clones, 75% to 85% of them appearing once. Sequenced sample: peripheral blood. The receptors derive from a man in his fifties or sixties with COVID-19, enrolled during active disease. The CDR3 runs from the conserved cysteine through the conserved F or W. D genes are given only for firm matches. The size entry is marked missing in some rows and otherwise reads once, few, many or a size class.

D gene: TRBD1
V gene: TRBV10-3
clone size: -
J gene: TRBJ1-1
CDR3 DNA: TGTGCCATCAGAGAAGGGGGCGCCTCGAACACTGAAGCTTTCTTT
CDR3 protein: CAIREGGASNTEAFF

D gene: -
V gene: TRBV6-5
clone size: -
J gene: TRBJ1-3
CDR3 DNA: TGTGCCAGCAGTTTGGGGCCCTCTGGAAACACCATATATTTT
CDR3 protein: CASSLGPSGNTIYF

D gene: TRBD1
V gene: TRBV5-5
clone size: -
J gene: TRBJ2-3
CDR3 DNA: TGTGCCAGCAGCTTGCAGGGGGCGTATAGCACAGATACGCAGTATTTT
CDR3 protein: CASSLQGAYSTDTQYF

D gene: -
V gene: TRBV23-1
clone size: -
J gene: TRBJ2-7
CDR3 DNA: TGCGCCAGCAGTCAATCACACGCCAGATCCTACGAGCAGTACTTC
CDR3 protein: CASSQSHARSYEQYF

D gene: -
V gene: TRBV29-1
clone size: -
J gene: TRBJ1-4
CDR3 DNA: TGCAGCGTTGAAGAAAGGGGTTTTGGTGAAAAACTGTTTTTT
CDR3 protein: CSVEERGFGEKLFF

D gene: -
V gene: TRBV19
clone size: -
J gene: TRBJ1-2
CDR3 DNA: TGTGCCAGTAGGGAAACAGGAGCTAACTATGGCTACACCTTC
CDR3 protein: CASRETGANYGYTF

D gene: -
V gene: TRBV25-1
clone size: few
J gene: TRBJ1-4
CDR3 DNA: TGTGCCAGCAGTGACACCGGGACTTTATCAACTAATGAAAAACTGTTTTTT
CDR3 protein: CASSDTGTLSTNEKLFF

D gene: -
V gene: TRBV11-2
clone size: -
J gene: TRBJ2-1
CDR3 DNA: TGTGCCAGCAGCCGACAACAGCTAAATGAGCAGTTCTTC
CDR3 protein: CASSRQQLNEQFF

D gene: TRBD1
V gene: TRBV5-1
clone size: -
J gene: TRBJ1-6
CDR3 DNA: TGCGCCAGTAAACAGGGGGATAATTCACCCCTCCACTTT
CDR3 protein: CASKQGDNSPLHF

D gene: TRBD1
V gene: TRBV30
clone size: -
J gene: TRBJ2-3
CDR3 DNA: TGTGCCTGGAGTACCGGGACAGGATCCACAGATACGCAGTATTTT
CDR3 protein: CAWSTGTGSTDTQYF

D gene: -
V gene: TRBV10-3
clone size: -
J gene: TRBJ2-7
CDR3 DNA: TGTGCCATCAGTGTGCAGGCCTACGAGCAGTACTTC
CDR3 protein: CAISVQAYEQYF

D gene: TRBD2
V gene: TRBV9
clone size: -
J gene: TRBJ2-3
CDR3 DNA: TGTGCCAGCACCCACGGGACTAGTGATTCGGTTACGCAGTATTTT
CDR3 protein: CASTHGTSDSVTQYF

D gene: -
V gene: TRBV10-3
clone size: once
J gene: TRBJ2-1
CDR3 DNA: TGTGCCATCAGTGTTTCCAACCAGGGGGGATACAATGAGCAGTTCTTC
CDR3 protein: CAISVSNQGGYNEQFF

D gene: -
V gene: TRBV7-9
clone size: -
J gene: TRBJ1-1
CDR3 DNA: TGTGCCAGCAGCTTATCGGTTACTACTGAAGCTTTCTTT
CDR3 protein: CASSLSVTTEAFF

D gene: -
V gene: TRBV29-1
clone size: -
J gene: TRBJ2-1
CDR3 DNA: TGCAGCGTTGAAGGGGGGCAGGTAGGCTACAATGAGCAGTTCTTC
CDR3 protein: CSVEGGQVGYNEQFF